The rows below give T cell receptor beta chains drawn from one sample of a study of PD-1 blockade in mismatch repair-deficient tumors. Profiling relied on immunoSEQ multiplex PCR, and the TCRdb table lists in-frame clones only, not all of them. The sample includes around 130,000 clones, about 90% of them seen just once. This material consisted of peripheral blood, taken 72 weeks after starting pembrolizumab. All receptors derive from an adult with mismatch repair-deficient cancer. The CDR3 runs from the conserved cysteine through the conserved F or W.

cdr3_length: 15; v_call: TRBV18; j_call: TRBJ2-7; cdr3_aa: CASSPPARGGYEQYF
cdr3_length: 12; v_call: TRBV5-1; j_call: TRBJ1-1; cdr3_aa: CASSLGSTEAFF
cdr3_length: 15; v_call: TRBV6-5; j_call: TRBJ2-2; cdr3_aa: CASSYSRTWTGELFF
cdr3_length: 15; v_call: TRBV9; j_call: TRBJ2-1; cdr3_aa: CASSVGGGQLGEQFF
cdr3_length: 14; v_call: TRBV27; j_call: TRBJ1-1; cdr3_aa: CASSSGTANTEAFF
cdr3_length: 16; v_call: TRBV10-1; j_call: TRBJ2-7; cdr3_aa: CASSELVAGGPAEQYF
cdr3_length: 16; v_call: TRBV5-4; j_call: TRBJ1-4; cdr3_aa: CASSFFEGPGNEKLFF
cdr3_length: 14; v_call: TRBV2; j_call: TRBJ2-1; cdr3_aa: CASRGGVGWNEQFF
cdr3_length: 14; v_call: TRBV7-2; j_call: TRBJ1-5; cdr3_aa: CASSTEVGNQPQHF
cdr3_length: 17; v_call: TRBV19; j_call: TRBJ1-1; cdr3_aa: CASSGPRDREWDTEAFF
cdr3_length: 12; v_call: TRBV7-9; j_call: TRBJ2-2; cdr3_aa: CASSLSNGELFF
cdr3_length: 15; v_call: TRBV10-3; j_call: TRBJ1-2; cdr3_aa: CAISEQGLGPYGYTF
cdr3_length: 12; v_call: TRBV4-1; j_call: TRBJ1-5; cdr3_aa: CASSQGNQPQHF
cdr3_length: 14; v_call: TRBV6-5; j_call: TRBJ2-1; cdr3_aa: CASRWTARDFEQFF
cdr3_length: 13; v_call: TRBV7-9; j_call: TRBJ1-1; cdr3_aa: CASSRRGNTEAFF
cdr3_length: 13; v_call: TRBV6-1; j_call: TRBJ2-7; cdr3_aa: CASSENGFYEQYF
cdr3_length: 14; v_call: TRBV7-2; j_call: TRBJ2-7; cdr3_aa: CASSDRDRAYEQYF
cdr3_length: 13; v_call: TRBV7-9; j_call: TRBJ1-3; cdr3_aa: CASSGVQGNTIYF
cdr3_length: 15; v_call: TRBV29-1; j_call: TRBJ2-3; cdr3_aa: CSVEVSRVNTDTQYF
cdr3_length: 16; v_call: TRBV5-8; j_call: TRBJ2-4; cdr3_aa: CASSLEVVLAKNIQYF
cdr3_length: 13; v_call: TRBV4-1; j_call: TRBJ2-3; cdr3_aa: CASSQGVSDTQYF
cdr3_length: 14; v_call: TRBV27; j_call: TRBJ2-1; cdr3_aa: CASSLGISYNEQFF
cdr3_length: 16; v_call: TRBV19; j_call: TRBJ2-2; cdr3_aa: CASSRPWGGRTGELFF
cdr3_length: 20; v_call: TRBV7-8; j_call: TRBJ2-1; cdr3_aa: CASSLGTGGLAGDSYNEQFF
cdr3_length: 16; v_call: TRBV28; j_call: TRBJ1-1; cdr3_aa: CASSLYGGWMNTEAFF
cdr3_length: 15; v_call: TRBV4-1; j_call: TRBJ2-7; cdr3_aa: CASSPYSGTTYEQYF
cdr3_length: 13; v_call: TRBV4-1; j_call: TRBJ2-7; cdr3_aa: CASSQDGTREQYF
cdr3_length: 18; v_call: TRBV28; j_call: TRBJ2-1; cdr3_aa: CASSPLERLALNYNEQFF
cdr3_length: 14; v_call: TRBV5-4; j_call: TRBJ2-7; cdr3_aa: CASSFGDRGYEQYF
cdr3_length: 15; v_call: TRBV18; j_call: TRBJ2-3; cdr3_aa: CASSLIRDRGLTQYF
cdr3_length: 15; v_call: TRBV11-2; j_call: TRBJ2-7; cdr3_aa: CASSLETGIAYEQYF
cdr3_length: 16; v_call: TRBV11-2; j_call: TRBJ2-7; cdr3_aa: CASSLVGAGGMYEQYF
cdr3_length: 15; v_call: TRBV4-1; j_call: TRBJ1-3; cdr3_aa: CASSQEQGAGNTIYF
cdr3_length: 13; v_call: TRBV5-1; j_call: TRBJ1-1; cdr3_aa: CASSLSGFTEAFF
cdr3_length: 16; v_call: TRBV18; j_call: TRBJ2-1; cdr3_aa: CASSPLASSHEDEQFF
cdr3_length: 13; v_call: TRBV6-5; j_call: TRBJ2-7; cdr3_aa: CASSPFSGYEQYF
cdr3_length: 15; v_call: TRBV7-9; j_call: TRBJ2-1; cdr3_aa: CASGVSGRFGNEQFF
cdr3_length: 10; v_call: TRBV29-1; j_call: TRBJ2-7; cdr3_aa: CSVVDGDQYF
cdr3_length: 14; v_call: TRBV5-6; j_call: TRBJ2-5; cdr3_aa: CASSYASAQETQYF
cdr3_length: 13; v_call: TRBV28; j_call: TRBJ2-5; cdr3_aa: CASSLLVGETQYF
cdr3_length: 19; v_call: TRBV12-2; j_call: TRBJ2-3; cdr3_aa: CASRFHWLLAGGPADTQYF
cdr3_length: 13; v_call: TRBV15; j_call: TRBJ2-1; cdr3_aa: CATGLAGGNEQFF
cdr3_length: 12; v_call: TRBV4-2; j_call: TRBJ2-3; cdr3_aa: CASSQERSTQYF
cdr3_length: 15; v_call: TRBV13; j_call: TRBJ2-6; cdr3_aa: CASSPGFSGANVLTF
cdr3_length: 17; v_call: TRBV27; j_call: TRBJ2-1; cdr3_aa: CASSFLLVGGGYNEQFF
cdr3_length: 13; v_call: TRBV7-3; j_call: TRBJ2-1; cdr3_aa: CASSAGPGNEQFF
cdr3_length: 17; v_call: TRBV9; j_call: TRBJ2-2; cdr3_aa: CASSNRRAGVNTGELFF
cdr3_length: 15; v_call: TRBV7-8; j_call: TRBJ2-5; cdr3_aa: CASSLARLAQETQYF
cdr3_length: 15; v_call: TRBV6-5; j_call: TRBJ2-7; cdr3_aa: CASSSTGVGLYEQYF
cdr3_length: 13; v_call: TRBV9; j_call: TRBJ1-2; cdr3_aa: CASSQDGPYGYTF
cdr3_length: 16; v_call: TRBV21-1; j_call: TRBJ2-7; cdr3_aa: CASKSGRLAETYEQYF
cdr3_length: 13; v_call: TRBV30; j_call: TRBJ1-2; cdr3_aa: CAWSSVRGLGYTF
cdr3_length: 16; v_call: TRBV5-4; j_call: TRBJ2-7; cdr3_aa: CASSGWTSGSGYEQYF
cdr3_length: 18; v_call: TRBV4-1; j_call: TRBJ2-1; cdr3_aa: CASSRLGLAGDSYNEQFF
cdr3_length: 14; v_call: TRBV5-6; j_call: TRBJ1-2; cdr3_aa: CASSLRTGNYGYTF